These 17 T cell receptor beta chains came from one sample sequenced in a study of response to subunit inactivated influenza vaccine. TCRdb re-derived calls from the RT-PCR reads in MiXCR, one entry per CDR3 protein. The repertoire consists of 550,000 to 800,000 distinct CDR3 sequences, with 14% occurring once and the leading ten covering 5.5% to 8%. Sequences were derived from PBMCs from blood, sampled around 14 days before vaccination. The receptors were sampled from a man over 45 who received an inactivated influenza vaccine.

The genes are TRBV6-5 and TRBJ2-7; possibly TRBD2 for D (6 bases). This CDR3 region has 13 residues. Germline values: CDR1 MNHEY, CDR2 SVGAGI. Trimming removed 3 bases from V and 3 bases from J, with 9 bases in between. The CDR3 coding sequence is TGTGCCAGCAGTTATGGCGGGGTCTACGAGCAGTACTTC. Amino acid sequence: CASSYGGVYEQYF.

This clonotype was detected only a few times. The genes are TRBV30 and TRBJ1-4; no clear D. The CDR3 is made up of 14 amino acids. The germline V gene encodes CDR1 GTSNPN and CDR2 SVGIG (reference sequence). The ends were cut back, 4 bases at V and 5 bases at J, with 14 bases in the middle. Here the CDR3 reads CAWNRPGPNEKLFF. The CDR3 nucleotides are TGTGCCTGGAACCGTCCCGGCCCGAATGAAAAACTGTTTTTT.

This clonotype was counted only a few times. This CDR3 reads CSAAGGREAETQYF. CDR3 nucleotides: TGCAGTGCAGCCGGTGGGCGGGAGGCCGAGACCCAGTACTTC. The chain recombines TRBV20-1 with TRBJ2-5, with 8 nucleotides matching TRBD2. Germline CDR1 reads DFQATT; CDR2 reads SNEGSKA (reference sequence). The CDR3 consists of 14 residues. V lost 6 bases and J lost 5; bases outside the gene matches: 11.

This clonotype was seen ten or more times. This chain connects TRBV5-6 to TRBJ2-2; a weak D match, TRBD1 (5 bases). The CDR3 contains 17 residues. The V end was cut by 0 bases, the J end by 5 bases, with 17 bases between. CDR1 and CDR2 from the germline V gene are SGHDT and YYEEEE. The chain's CDR3 is CASSLGWGSPGTGELFF. CDR3 DNA sequence: TGTGCCAGCAGCTTGGGCTGGGGCTCCCCTGGGACCGGGGAGCTGTTTTTT.

The chain employs TRBV20-1 and TRBJ2-7; the D is unclear. V was cut by 3 bases and J by 6 bases, with 15 bases left in between. Germline loops: CDR1 DFQATT, CDR2 SNEGSKA (reference sequence). The length of the CDR3 is 13 residues. The chain's CDR3 is CSASSSVRAEQYF. The CDR3, as DNA: TGCAGTGCTAGTTCATCTGTACGGGCCGAGCAGTACTTC.

The chain joins TRBV7-6 to TRBJ2-7; D is perhaps TRBD1 (6 bases). V lost 1 base, J lost 3 bases, and 13 bases lay in between. This CDR3 contains 15 residues. The germline V gene encodes CDR1 SGHVS and CDR2 FNYEAQ. CDR3 region: CASSLVALDSYEQYF. For the CDR3, the DNA is TGTGCCAGCAGCTTAGTTGCTCTGGACAGCTACGAGCAGTACTTC.

The chain couples TRBV10-2 to TRBJ1-1, with D tentatively TRBD1 (6 bases). The V end lost 6 bases, the J end lost 4 bases, and 15 bases lay between the germline ends. Germline V lookup: CDR1 WSHSY, CDR2 SAAADI. This CDR3 comprises 14 residues. CDR3 sequence: CASRIRGSGTEAFF. The DNA for the CDR3 is TGCGCCAGCAGGATAAGGGGGTCTGGCACTGAAGCTTTCTTT.

This clonotype has only a few counts. This chain joins TRBV27 and TRBJ2-7; no reliable D call. The CDR3 covers 13 residues. V lost 6 bases and J 5 bases, leaving 14 bases between the germline ends. The germline CDR1 and CDR2 sequences are MNHEY and SMNVEV (reference sequence). The CDR3 here is CASRSPYTHEQYF. The CDR3, as DNA: TGTGCCAGCAGGTCACCTTACACCCACGAGCAGTACTTC.

V is TRBV5-4 and J is TRBJ1-1; D is undetermined. Trimming removed 0 bases from V and 6 bases from J, with 9 bases in between. Germline V gene lookup returns CDR1 SGHNT and CDR2 YYREEE (reference sequence). The CDR3 loop spans 13 amino acids. The CDR3 here is CASSLAGRPEAFF. CDR3 sequence (DNA): TGTGCCAGCAGCTTGGCAGGACGGCCTGAAGCTTTCTTT.

This clonotype showed up just a few times. The DNA of the CDR3 is TGTGCCAGCAGTGATCTTCAGGACGGTAGCACAGATACGCAGTATTTT. Its protein is CASSDLQDGSTDTQYF. The chain couples TRBV28 to TRBJ2-3, with unresolved D. V lost 5 bases, J lost 0 bases, and 15 bases lay in between. Germline CDR1 is MDHEN and CDR2 is SYDVKM. This CDR3 has 16 amino acids.

V and J are TRBV20-1 and TRBJ2-7, with 9 bases aligning to TRBD1. Germline assignment: CDR1 DFQATT and CDR2 SNEGSKA (reference sequence). The CDR3 contains 15 residues. After removal of 1 base from V and 2 bases from J, the junction contained 6 bases not matched to a gene. The chain's CDR3 is CSARGTQGATYEQYF. CDR3 nucleotides: TGCAGTGCTAGAGGTACACAGGGGGCTACCTACGAGCAGTACTTC.

The chain has TRBV24-1 and TRBJ2-2, with D possibly being TRBD1 or TRBD2 (5 bases each). CDR3 length: 16 amino acids. V lost 4 bases to trimming and J lost 3 bases, with 14 bases between them. In germline, CDR1 is KGHDR, CDR2 SFDVKD. DNA of the CDR3: TGTGCCACCAGTGAGAGGGTCGGGGCCTACACCGGGGAGCTGTTTTTT. It encodes CATSERVGAYTGELFF.

This clonotype was seen a handful of times. The chain links TRBV10-3 to TRBJ2-3; D is uncertain. The CDR3 spans 14 residues. Germline V gene lookup returns CDR1 ENHRY and CDR2 SYGVKD. V lost 10 bases to trimming and J lost 0 bases, with 14 bases between them. The CDR3 region is CATAESGSTDTQYF. As DNA, the CDR3 is TGTGCCACCGCAGAGAGTGGAAGCACAGATACGCAGTATTTT.

This sequence joins TRBV6-6 and TRBJ2-7; no clear D gene. Germline CDR1 and CDR2: MNHNY and SVGAGI (reference sequence). CDR3 size: 13 residues. V was clipped by 2 bases and J by 9 bases, with 14 bases between them. CDR3 nucleotides: TGTGCCAGCAGTTACCCCCCAGGTGTCGGGCAGTACTTC. Its protein product is CASSYPPGVGQYF.

This clonotype turned up a few times. This chain uses TRBV20-1 with TRBJ1-6; D not resolved. CDR1 DFQATT and CDR2 SNEGSKA come from the germline V gene (reference sequence). The CDR3 is made up of 16 amino acids. The V end was cut by 2 bases, the J end by 0 bases, with 11 bases between. CDR3 protein: CSARTPESSYNSPLHF. The CDR3 DNA follows: TGCAGTGCTAGAACCCCCGAGAGCTCCTATAATTCACCCCTCCACTTT.

This clonotype was picked up a small number of times. The CDR3 nucleotides are TGTGCCAGCAGCCATGCCGGGACAGATAATGAAAAACTGTTTTTT. Its protein product is CASSHAGTDNEKLFF. The chain employs TRBV4-2 and TRBJ1-4; 7 nucleotides line up with TRBD1. Germline V CDR1 and CDR2: LGHNA, YNFKEQ. This CDR3 has 15 residues. J gave up 4 bases and V 3 bases, and 5 bases lay outside the gene matches.

The chain links TRBV5-1 to TRBJ2-6; D is perhaps TRBD1 (6 bases). This CDR3 region has 17 residues. The germline V gene encodes CDR1 SGHRS and CDR2 YFSETQ. The ends were cut back, 4 bases at V and 4 bases at J, with 18 bases in the middle. The CDR3 nucleotides read TGCGCCAGCAGCCCATCAGGGGAACTTACGGGGGCCAACGTCCTGACTTTC. Its translation: CASSPSGELTGANVLTF.